This is a list of T cell receptor beta chains from one sample in a study of shared clonotypes between healthy human individuals. The protocol was immunoSEQ multiplex PCR, while the TCRdb copy is restricted to in-frame clones and leaves out a portion. The data hold 2.5 million or so clones, with more than 90% observed a single time. Sequenced sample: naive CD4+ T cells sorted from blood. These receptors were obtained from a man aged 18-30 years in good health. The CDR3 runs from the conserved cysteine through the conserved F or W. The order of the fields is V gene, J gene, clone size, D gene, CDR3 protein, CDR3 DNA. D genes are given only for firm matches. Clone size is given for some rows only: seen once, a few or many times, or a class if the clone is expanded.

TRBV19,TRBJ2-1,NA,TRBD2,CASSINLAGGTHEQFF,TGTGCCAGTAGTATCAACCTAGCGGGAGGGACTCATGAGCAGTTCTTC
TRBV9,TRBJ1-1,NA,NA,CASSVNPGRGNTEAFF,TGTGCCAGCAGCGTCAACCCAGGACGGGGCAACACTGAAGCTTTCTTT
TRBV7-6,TRBJ2-3,NA,NA,CASSSRPTDTQYF,TGTGCCAGCAGCTCCCGACCCACAGATACGCAGTATTTT
TRBV6-6,TRBJ2-7,NA,NA,CASSYLQGYEQYF,TGTGCCAGCAGTTACCTACAGGGCTACGAGCAGTACTTC
TRBV29-1,TRBJ2-5,NA,NA,CSVVASQETQYF,TGCAGCGTTGTTGCTAGCCAAGAGACCCAGTACTTC
TRBV5-1,TRBJ2-3,NA,TRBD1,CASSYTPQGALSTDTQYF,TGCGCCAGCAGCTATACCCCACAGGGGGCTCTCTCCACAGATACGCAGTATTTT
TRBV6-5,TRBJ2-1,NA,TRBD2,CASSRTGGGSEQFF,TGTGCCAGCAGCCGCACTGGCGGGGGGTCGGAGCAGTTCTTC
TRBV5-4,TRBJ2-7,NA,NA,CASSSRQAMGEQYF,TGTGCCAGCAGCTCAAGACAGGCTATGGGGGAGCAGTACTTC
TRBV5-6,TRBJ2-7,once,NA,CASSLTSAVTFYEQYF,TGTGCCAGCAGCCTCACGTCAGCCGTTACATTCTACGAGCAGTACTTC
TRBV7-8,TRBJ2-7,NA,TRBD2,CASSLELAGSYEQYF,TGTGCCAGCAGCTTAGAGCTAGCGGGATCCTACGAGCAGTACTTC
TRBV2,TRBJ2-3,NA,TRBD2,CASTYLAGVSTDTQYF,TGTGCCAGCACCTATTTAGCGGGAGTCAGCACAGATACGCAGTATTTT
TRBV4-1,TRBJ1-6,NA,NA,CASSQELQSSYNSPLHF,TGCGCCAGCAGCCAAGAGCTCCAGAGCTCCTATAATTCACCCCTCCACTTT
TRBV6-6,TRBJ1-2,NA,TRBD1,CASSYVAGGYGYTF,TGTGCCAGCAGTTACGTGGCAGGGGGCTATGGCTACACCTTC
TRBV6-1,TRBJ1-2,NA,TRBD1,CASRGTGPYGYTF,TGTGCCAGCAGGGGGACAGGGCCTTATGGCTACACCTTC
TRBV9,TRBJ1-1,NA,TRBD1,CASSAQGGSVSYTEAFF,TGTGCCAGCAGCGCGCAGGGGGGGAGCGTTTCGTACACTGAAGCTTTCTTT
TRBV6-1,TRBJ2-4,once,NA,CASSEVFGIGIQYF,TGTGCCAGCAGTGAAGTTTTTGGGATCGGCATTCAGTACTTC
TRBV7-2,TRBJ2-1,NA,TRBD2,CASQRDQREQFF,TGTGCCAGCCAGCGGGATCAGCGTGAGCAGTTCTTC
TRBV10-1,TRBJ2-7,NA,TRBD2,CAGKTSGRAYEQYF,TGCGCCGGCAAAACCAGCGGGAGGGCCTACGAGCAGTACTTC
TRBV4-1,TRBJ2-7,NA,NA,CASSQGAGSSYEQYF,TGCGCCAGCAGCCAAGGGGCTGGCAGTTCCTACGAGCAGTACTTC
TRBV7-2,TRBJ2-1,once,NA,CASSPQVLLNNEQFF,TGTGCCAGCAGCCCACAGGTTTTACTCAACAATGAGCAGTTCTTC
TRBV2,TRBJ2-5,NA,NA,CASSRGAGVFETQYF,TGTGCCAGCAGCCGGGGGGCGGGAGTCTTTGAGACCCAGTACTTC
TRBV7-9,TRBJ2-7,NA,TRBD2,CASSLGSAAGGEQYF,TGTGCCAGCAGCTTAGGGTCGGCAGCGGGGGGCGAGCAGTACTTC
TRBV18,TRBJ1-2,once,NA,CASSPLLDNYGYTF,TGTGCCAGCTCACCACTGTTGGATAACTATGGCTACACCTTC
TRBV5-1,TRBJ2-5,NA,NA,CASSLGGSGGETQYF,TGCGCCAGCAGCTTGGGAGGGTCCGGAGGGGAGACCCAGTACTTC
TRBV25-1,TRBJ1-1,once,NA,CASSASSEAFF,TGTGCCAGCTCCGCCTCGTCTGAAGCTTTCTTT
TRBV6-1,TRBJ1-2,NA,NA,CASSEVPQAGGDYTF,TGTGCCAGCAGTGAAGTCCCTCAGGCCGGGGGGGACTACACCTTC
TRBV25-1,TRBJ2-5,NA,NA,CASSELGGGGETQYF,TGTGCCAGCAGTGAATTAGGGGGAGGGGGAGAGACCCAGTACTTC
TRBV14,TRBJ2-2,NA,NA,CASSQNTELFF,TGTGCCAGCAGCCAAAATACGGAGCTGTTTTTT
TRBV5-6,TRBJ1-1,NA,NA,CASSPDKENTEAFF,TGTGCCAGCAGCCCTGACAAGGAGAACACTGAAGCTTTCTTT
TRBV5-1,TRBJ2-7,NA,NA,CASSLGLGNYEQYF,TGCGCCAGCAGCTTGGGACTAGGCAACTACGAGCAGTACTTC
TRBV29-1,TRBJ2-7,NA,NA,CSVGAGGIHEQYF,TGCAGCGTTGGAGCTGGAGGGATCCACGAGCAGTACTTC
TRBV25-1,TRBJ2-5,NA,TRBD1,CASSTWGTVQETQYF,TGTGCCAGCAGCACCTGGGGGACAGTACAAGAGACCCAGTACTTC
TRBV4-3,TRBJ2-7,NA,NA,CASSQLVDYEQYF,TGCGCCAGCAGCCAGCTGGTGGACTACGAGCAGTACTTC
TRBV2,TRBJ1-2,NA,NA,CASSNGQNYGYTF,TGTGCCAGCAGCAACGGACAGAACTATGGCTACACCTTC
TRBV6-1,TRBJ1-5,NA,NA,CASSLPGPNQPQHF,TGTGCCAGCAGTCTACCGGGACCAAATCAGCCCCAGCATTTT
TRBV7-9,TRBJ2-3,NA,TRBD2,CASSLGPGGDTQYF,TGTGCCAGCAGCTTAGGTCCGGGGGGAGATACGCAGTATTTT
TRBV25-1,TRBJ1-1,NA,TRBD1,CASSGQGNTEAFF,TGTGCCAGCAGTGGACAGGGTAACACTGAAGCTTTCTTT
TRBV7-9,TRBJ2-7,NA,NA,CASSLGVYEQYF,TGTGCCAGCAGCTTAGGAGTTTACGAGCAGTACTTC
TRBV18,TRBJ2-1,NA,TRBD2,CASSPPGLAGGPNEQFF,TGTGCCAGCTCACCACCCGGACTAGCGGGGGGGCCGAATGAGCAGTTCTTC
TRBV6-1,TRBJ1-2,NA,TRBD1,CASKQGVDGYTF,TGTGCCAGCAAACAGGGGGTGGATGGCTACACCTTC
TRBV19,TRBJ2-1,NA,NA,CASSSSPEQFF,TGTGCCAGTAGTTCTTCCCCCGAGCAGTTCTTC